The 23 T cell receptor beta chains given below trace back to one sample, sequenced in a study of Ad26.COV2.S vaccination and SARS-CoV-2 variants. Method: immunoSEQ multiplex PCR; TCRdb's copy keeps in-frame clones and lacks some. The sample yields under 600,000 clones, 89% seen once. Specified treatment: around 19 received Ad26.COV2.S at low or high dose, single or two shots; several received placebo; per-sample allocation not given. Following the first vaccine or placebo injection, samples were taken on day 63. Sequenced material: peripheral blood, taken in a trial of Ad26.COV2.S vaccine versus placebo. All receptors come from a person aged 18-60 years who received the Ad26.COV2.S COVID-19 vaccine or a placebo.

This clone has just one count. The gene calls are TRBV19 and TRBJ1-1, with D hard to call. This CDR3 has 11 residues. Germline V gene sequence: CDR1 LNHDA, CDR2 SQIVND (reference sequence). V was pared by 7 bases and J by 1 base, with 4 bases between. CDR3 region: CASKTNTEAFF. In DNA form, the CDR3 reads TGTGCCAGTAAAACGAACACTGAAGCTTTCTTT.

CDR3 residues: CAISRDRGLVGTEAFF. Written as DNA, the CDR3 is TGTGCCATCAGCCGGGACAGGGGGCTGGTAGGCACTGAAGCTTTCTTT. The chain joins TRBV10-3 to TRBJ1-1, with 12 bases lining up with TRBD1. The germline gives CDR1 ENHRY, CDR2 SYGVKD. Germline trimming cut 6 bases from V and 4 bases from J; bases unmatched to any gene: 9. CDR3 length: 16 residues.

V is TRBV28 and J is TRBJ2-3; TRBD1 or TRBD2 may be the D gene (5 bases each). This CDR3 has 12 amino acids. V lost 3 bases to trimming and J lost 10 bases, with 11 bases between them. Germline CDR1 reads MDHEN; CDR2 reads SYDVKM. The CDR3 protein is CASSFSGTPQYF. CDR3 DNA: TGTGCCAGCAGTTTTTCCGGGACCCCGCAGTATTTT. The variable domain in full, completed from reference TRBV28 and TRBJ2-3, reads DVKVTQSSRYLVKRTGEKVFLECVQDMDHENMFWYRQDPGLGLRLIYFSYDVKMKEKGDIPEGYSVSREKKERFSLILESASTNQTSMYLCASSFSGTPQYFGPGTRLTVL.

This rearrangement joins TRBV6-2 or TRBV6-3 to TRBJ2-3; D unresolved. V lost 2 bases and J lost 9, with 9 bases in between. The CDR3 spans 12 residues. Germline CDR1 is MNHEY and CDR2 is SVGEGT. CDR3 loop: CASSYAPKTQYF. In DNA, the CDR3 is TGTGCCAGCAGTTACGCCCCCAAAACGCAGTATTTT.

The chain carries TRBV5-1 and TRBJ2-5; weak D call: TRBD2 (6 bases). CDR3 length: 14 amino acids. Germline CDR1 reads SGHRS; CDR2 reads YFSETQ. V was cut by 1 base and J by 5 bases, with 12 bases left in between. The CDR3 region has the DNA TGCGCCAGCAGCTTGAGACTAGAATCGGAGACCCAGTACTTC. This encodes CASSLRLESETQYF.

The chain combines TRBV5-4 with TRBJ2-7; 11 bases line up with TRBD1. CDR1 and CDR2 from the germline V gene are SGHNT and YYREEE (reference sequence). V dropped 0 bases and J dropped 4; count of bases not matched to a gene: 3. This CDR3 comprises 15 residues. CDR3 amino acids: CASSLGGDRGYEQYF. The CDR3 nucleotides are TGTGCCAGCAGCTTGGGAGGGGACAGGGGGTACGAGCAGTACTTC.

The CDR3 is CASSARDSKTSFAEQYF. CDR3 nucleotides: TGTGCCAGCAGCGCCAGGGACAGCAAGACTAGCTTCGCTGAGCAGTACTTC. The rearrangement uses TRBV9 and TRBJ2-7; D tentatively reads TRBD1 or TRBD2 (7 bases each). Between the trimmed V and J ends, which lost 3 bases and 7 bases, there was a span of 26 bases. This CDR3 is built from 17 residues. Germline V gene sequence: CDR1 SGDLS, CDR2 YYNGEE.

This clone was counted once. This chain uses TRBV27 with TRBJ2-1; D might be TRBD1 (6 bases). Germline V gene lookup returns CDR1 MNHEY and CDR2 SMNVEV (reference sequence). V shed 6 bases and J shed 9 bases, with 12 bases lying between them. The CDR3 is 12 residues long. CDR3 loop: CASSPGVGEQFF. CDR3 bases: TGTGCCAGCAGCCCAGGGGTTGGTGAGCAGTTCTTC.

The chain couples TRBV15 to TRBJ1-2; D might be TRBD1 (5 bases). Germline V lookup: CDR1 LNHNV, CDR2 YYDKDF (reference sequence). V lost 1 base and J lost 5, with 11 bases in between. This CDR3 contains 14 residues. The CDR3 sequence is CATSRGTRVYGYTF. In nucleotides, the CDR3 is TGTGCCACCAGCAGAGGGACAAGGGTTTATGGCTACACCTTC.

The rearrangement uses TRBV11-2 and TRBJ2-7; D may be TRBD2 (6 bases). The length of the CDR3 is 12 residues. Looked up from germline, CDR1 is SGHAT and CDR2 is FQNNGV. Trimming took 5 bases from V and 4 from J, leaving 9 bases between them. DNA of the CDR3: TGTGCCAGCAGCCCCGGGACTTACGAGCAGTACTTC. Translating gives CASSPGTYEQYF. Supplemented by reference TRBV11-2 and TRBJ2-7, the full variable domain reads EAGVAQSPRYKIIEKRQSVAFWCNPISGHATLYWYQQILGQGPKLLIQFQNNGVVDDSQLPKDRFSAERLKGVDSTLKIQPAKLEDSAVYLCASSPGTYEQYFGPGTRLTVT.

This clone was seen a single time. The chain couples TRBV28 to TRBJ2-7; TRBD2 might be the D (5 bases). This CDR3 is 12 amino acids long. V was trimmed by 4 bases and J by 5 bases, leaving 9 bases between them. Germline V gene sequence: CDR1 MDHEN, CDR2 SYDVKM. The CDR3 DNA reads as TGTGCCAGCAGTTCGGGGTTGCACGAGCAGTACTTC. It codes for CASSSGLHEQYF.

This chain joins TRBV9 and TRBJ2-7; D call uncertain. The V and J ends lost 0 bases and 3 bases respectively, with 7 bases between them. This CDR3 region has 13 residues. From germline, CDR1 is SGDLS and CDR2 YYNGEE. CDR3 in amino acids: CASSVGVGYEQYF. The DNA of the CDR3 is TGTGCCAGCAGCGTAGGGGTGGGCTACGAGCAGTACTTC. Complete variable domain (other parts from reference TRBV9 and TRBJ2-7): DSGVTQTPKHLITATGQRVTLRCSPRSGDLSVYWYQQSLDQGLQFLIQYYNGEERAKGNILERFSAQQFPDLHSELNLSSLELGDSALYFCASSVGVGYEQYFGPGTRLTVT.

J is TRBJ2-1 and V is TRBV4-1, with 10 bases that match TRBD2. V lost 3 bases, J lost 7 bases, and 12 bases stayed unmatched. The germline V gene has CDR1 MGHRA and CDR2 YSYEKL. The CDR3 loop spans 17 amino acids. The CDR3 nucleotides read TGCGCCAGCAGCCAGACCAAAGCGGGAGGGCACTATAATGAGCAGTTCTTC. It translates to CASSQTKAGGHYNEQFF.

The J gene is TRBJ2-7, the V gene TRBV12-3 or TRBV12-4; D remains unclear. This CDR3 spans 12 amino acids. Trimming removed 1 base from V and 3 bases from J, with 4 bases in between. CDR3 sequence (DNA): TGTGCCAGCAGTTTAGTGGTCTACGAGCAGTACTTC. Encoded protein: CASSLVVYEQYF.

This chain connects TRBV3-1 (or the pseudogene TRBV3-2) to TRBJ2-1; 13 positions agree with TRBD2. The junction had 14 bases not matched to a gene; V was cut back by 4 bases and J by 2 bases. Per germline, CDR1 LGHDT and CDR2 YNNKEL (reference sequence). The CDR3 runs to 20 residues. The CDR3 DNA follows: TGTGCCAGCAGCCCGCCCCCGGGACTAGCGGGGACTAAAACCTACAATGAGCAGTTCTTC. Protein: CASSPPPGLAGTKTYNEQFF.

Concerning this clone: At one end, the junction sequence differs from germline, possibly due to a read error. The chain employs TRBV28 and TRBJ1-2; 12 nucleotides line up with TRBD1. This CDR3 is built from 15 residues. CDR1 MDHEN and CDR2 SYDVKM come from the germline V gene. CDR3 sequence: CASSTRPLGQGALLF. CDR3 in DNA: TGTGCCAGCAGTACCCGACCTTTGGGACAGGGGGCCCTACTCTTC.

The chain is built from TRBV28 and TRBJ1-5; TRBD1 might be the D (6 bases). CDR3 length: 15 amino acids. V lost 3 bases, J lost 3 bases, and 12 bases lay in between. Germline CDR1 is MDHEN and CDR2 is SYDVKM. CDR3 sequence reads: CASSFLDSNNQPQHF. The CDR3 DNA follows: TGTGCCAGCAGTTTTTTGGACAGCAACAATCAGCCCCAGCATTTT.

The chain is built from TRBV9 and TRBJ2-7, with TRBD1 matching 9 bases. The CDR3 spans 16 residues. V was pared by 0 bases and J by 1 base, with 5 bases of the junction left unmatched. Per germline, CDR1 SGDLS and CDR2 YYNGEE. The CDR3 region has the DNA TGTGCCAGCAGCGTAGCTGAGGGACAGGGATCCTACGAGCAGTACTTC. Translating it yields CASSVAEGQGSYEQYF.

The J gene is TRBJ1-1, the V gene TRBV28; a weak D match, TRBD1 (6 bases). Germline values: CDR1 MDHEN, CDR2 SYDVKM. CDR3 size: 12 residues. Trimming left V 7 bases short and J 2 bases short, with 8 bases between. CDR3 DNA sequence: TGTGCCAGCATAGGGGGAAACACTGAAGCTTTCTTT. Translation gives CASIGGNTEAFF.

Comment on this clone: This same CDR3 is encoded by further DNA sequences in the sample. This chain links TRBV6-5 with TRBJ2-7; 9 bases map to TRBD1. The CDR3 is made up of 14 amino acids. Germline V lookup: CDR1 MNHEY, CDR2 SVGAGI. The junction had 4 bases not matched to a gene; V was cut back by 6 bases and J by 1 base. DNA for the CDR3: TGTGCCAGCAGGCGCGGGACAGGGTCCTACGAGCAGTACTTC. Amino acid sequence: CASRRGTGSYEQYF.

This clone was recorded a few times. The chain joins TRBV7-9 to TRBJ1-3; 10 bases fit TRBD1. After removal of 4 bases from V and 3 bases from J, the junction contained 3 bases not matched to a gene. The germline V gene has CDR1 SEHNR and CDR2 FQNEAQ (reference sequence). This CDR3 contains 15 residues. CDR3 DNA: TGTGCCAGCAGCTGGGACAGGGGCAGTGGAAACACCATATATTTT. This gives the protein CASSWDRGSGNTIYF.

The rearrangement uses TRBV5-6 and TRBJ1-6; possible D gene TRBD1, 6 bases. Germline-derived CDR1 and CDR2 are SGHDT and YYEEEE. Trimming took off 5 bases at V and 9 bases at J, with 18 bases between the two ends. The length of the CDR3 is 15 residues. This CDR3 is CASSLTGQIASPLHF. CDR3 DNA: TGTGCCAGCAGTCTGACAGGTCAAATAGCTTCACCCCTCCACTTT.

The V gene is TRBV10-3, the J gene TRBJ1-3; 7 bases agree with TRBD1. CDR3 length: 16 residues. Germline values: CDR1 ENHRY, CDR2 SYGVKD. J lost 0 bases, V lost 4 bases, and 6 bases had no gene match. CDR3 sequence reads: CAISAKTGVSGNTIYF. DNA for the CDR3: TGTGCCATCAGTGCCAAAACAGGGGTCTCTGGAAACACCATATATTTT.